The 27 T cell receptor beta chains reported below all come from one sample, sequenced in a study of blood T cell dynamics during melanoma immunotherapy. Time point of the sample: pre-treatment baseline. Libraries were prepared by immunoSEQ multiplex PCR; TCRdb keeps only in-frame clonotypes and omits some of them. The sample records over 8,500 clones, 70% to 90% being singletons. The sample here was blood, taken from a patient treated with checkpoint blockade. Every receptor here comes from a human donor with melanoma.

The chain employs TRBV29-1 and TRBJ2-3, with D unclear. Trimming removed 1 base at V and 8 bases at J, with 4 bases between. The CDR3 consists of 10 residues. Germline V CDR1 and CDR2: SQVTM, ANQGSEA. This CDR3 is CSVEAGTQYF. For the CDR3, the DNA is TGCAGCGTTGAAGCGGGTACGCAGTATTTT.

This clone was detected only once. This chain joins TRBV29-1 and TRBJ2-2; D is uncertain. This CDR3 spans 13 amino acids. V lost 3 bases to trimming and J lost 6 bases, with 11 bases between them. Germline lookup yields CDR1 SQVTM and CDR2 ANQGSEA. CDR3: CSVDLNVAGELFF. The DNA for the CDR3 is TGCAGCGTTGATCTGAACGTAGCCGGGGAGCTGTTTTTT.

The chain carries TRBV7-2 and TRBJ2-3; D call uncertain. The CDR3 runs 16 residues. Looked up from germline, CDR1 is SGHTA and CDR2 is FQGNSA. Trimming stripped 1 base from V and 1 base from J, with 12 bases between. CDR3 loop: CASSLGVAARTDTQYF. CDR3 coding DNA: TGTGCCAGCAGCTTAGGGGTAGCAGCCCGCACAGATACGCAGTATTTT.

The V call is TRBV10-3, the J call TRBJ2-7; D may be TRBD1 (7 bases). The V gene's germline CDR1 is ENHRY and CDR2 SYGVKD. The ends were cut back, 10 bases at V and 3 bases at J, with 22 bases in the middle. The CDR3 covers 15 residues. The CDR3 spells CASPPGGSGHYEQYF. The DNA for the CDR3 is TGTGCCAGCCCACCAGGGGGTAGCGGACACTACGAGCAGTACTTC.

The chain's CDR3 is CASNISGPYNEQFF. The DNA of the CDR3 is TGTGCCAGCAACATCTCGGGGCCCTACAATGAGCAGTTCTTC. This rearrangement joins TRBV21-1 to TRBJ2-1. TRBV21-1 is a known pseudogene. The CDR3 sequence is 14 residues long.

The V gene is TRBV7-2, the J gene TRBJ2-7, with 13 positions matching TRBD2. CDR1 SGHTA and CDR2 FQGNSA come from the germline V gene. The CDR3 spans 17 residues. The J segment lost 0 bases and the V segment lost 5 bases, leaving 7 bases of the junction unmatched. The CDR3 loop reads CASSRGLAGHSSYEQYF. CDR3 coding DNA: TGTGCCAGCAGCCGGGGACTAGCGGGACACTCCTCCTACGAGCAGTACTTC.

The chain uses TRBV12-5 and TRBJ2-7; 7 bases are a match to TRBD1. There are 14 residues in the CDR3. J was trimmed by 0 bases and V by 7 bases; bases with no gene match: 6. Germline-derived CDR1 and CDR2 are LGHNT and FRNRAP. This CDR3 is CASARDSPSYEQYF. The DNA of the CDR3 is TGTGCTAGTGCCCGGGACAGTCCCTCCTACGAGCAGTACTTC. The whole variable domain, remainder taken from reference TRBV12-5 and TRBJ2-7, is DARVTQTPRHKVTEMGQEVTMRCQPILGHNTVFWYRQTMMQGLELLAYFRNRAPLDDSGMPKDRFSAEMPDATLATLKIQPSEPRDSAVYFCASARDSPSYEQYFGPGTRLTVT.

About this clone itself: The junction differs from germline at one of its ends, possibly a read error. The chain has TRBV29-1 and TRBJ2-7, with TRBD2 matching over 9 bases. Germline V gene sequence: CDR1 SQVTM, CDR2 ANQGSEA. This CDR3 has 15 residues. CDR3 in DNA: TGCAGCGTCGAAGGGGCTAGCGGGATAGGCTACGAGCAGTACTTC. Translation gives CSVEGASGIGYEQYF.

This clone has just a few counts. V is TRBV14 and J is TRBJ2-7, with 8 bases that match TRBD1. After removal of 4 bases from V and 1 base from J, the junction contained 21 bases not matched to a gene. Germline assignment: CDR1 SGHDN and CDR2 FVKESK. The CDR3 has 20 residues. The DNA of the CDR3 is TGTGCCAGCAGCCCAGGGACAGGCCCCGAAGGGTTTCTCCCTTCCTACGAGCAGTACTTC. Translated, it gives CASSPGTGPEGFLPSYEQYF.

The J gene is TRBJ2-1, the V gene TRBV18, with TRBD2 as a possible D gene (5 bases). V was shortened by 5 bases and J by 8 bases, with 13 bases between the two germline ends. The germline V gene encodes CDR1 KGHSH and CDR2 LQKENI. This CDR3 region has 13 residues. The CDR3 DNA reads as TGTGCCAGCTCAGCCCTAGCCGGGGATGAGCAGTTCTTC. As protein: CASSALAGDEQFF.

The rearrangement links TRBV27 to TRBJ1-4; possibly TRBD1 for D (6 bases). There are 15 residues in the CDR3. Germline V lookup: CDR1 MNHEY, CDR2 SMNVEV (reference sequence). Deletions cut 3 bases from V and 2 bases from J, with 10 bases between. CDR3 sequence: CASSFGGRTNEKLFF. The CDR3 DNA sequence: TGTGCCAGCAGTTTCGGGGGGCGGACTAATGAAAAACTGTTTTTT.

The chain combines TRBV6-7 with TRBJ1-3; tentatively, D is TRBD1 (5 bases). TRBV6-7 is treated as an ORF (open reading frame) with a function not yet certain. The CDR3 runs 15 residues. V was cut by 7 bases and J by 0 bases, with 13 bases left in between. The CDR3 here is CASIRGPYSGNTIYF. The DNA of the CDR3 is TGTGCCAGCATAAGGGGACCCTACTCTGGAAACACCATATATTTT.

The chain links TRBV7-9 to TRBJ1-2, with D tentatively TRBD1 (5 bases). The germline gives CDR1 SEHNR, CDR2 FQNEAQ (reference sequence). The CDR3 has 16 amino acids. V was cut by 5 bases and J by 1 base, with 17 bases left in between. CDR3 coding DNA: TGTGCCAGCAGCCCCCCTCAGGGCGGCGGTAACTATGGCTACACCTTC. It specifies CASSPPQGGGNYGYTF.

The chain uses TRBV5-1 and TRBJ1-1; D might be TRBD1 (6 bases). Trimming removed 5 bases at V and 0 bases at J, with 14 bases between. Germline loops: CDR1 SGHRS, CDR2 YFSETQ. This CDR3 comprises 15 residues. The DNA of the CDR3 is TGCGCCAGCAGGGAACAGGGACATATGAACACTGAAGCTTTCTTT. It translates to CASREQGHMNTEAFF.

The chain is built from TRBV6-1 and TRBJ1-2, with 12 bases aligning to TRBD1. CDR3 length equals 14 residues. Germline CDR1 MNHNS, CDR2 SASEGT. J gave up 4 bases and V 7 bases, and 4 bases lay outside the gene matches. The CDR3 coding sequence is TGTGCCAGCATCGGGACAGGGGGCGGCTATGGCTACACCTTC. It yields the protein CASIGTGGGYGYTF.

The genes are TRBV28 and TRBJ2-7; TRBD1 might be the D (5 bases). V lost 6 bases, J lost 3 bases, and 9 bases lay in between. This CDR3 region has 12 residues. The germline V gene encodes CDR1 MDHEN and CDR2 SYDVKM. CDR3 in DNA: TGTGCCAGCAGCTGGGGCGACTACGAGCAGTACTTC. This translates into CASSWGDYEQYF.

The chain carries TRBV18 and TRBJ2-1, with 8 bases identical to TRBD2. The junction had 6 bases not matched to a gene; V was cut back by 2 bases and J by 6 bases. Germline-derived CDR1 and CDR2 are KGHSH and LQKENI. The CDR3 is 15 amino acids. In DNA form, the CDR3 reads TGTGCCAGCTCACCAGATGGAGCGGGAGTCAATGAGCAGTTCTTC. This gives the protein CASSPDGAGVNEQFF.

The chain is built from TRBV28 and TRBJ2-5; D perhaps matches TRBD2 (6 bases). The V and J ends lost 3 bases and 5 bases respectively, with 16 bases between them. The CDR3 length is 15 residues. The germline CDR1 and CDR2 sequences are MDHEN and SYDVKM. This chain's CDR3 is CASSFGGNWVETQYF. The CDR3 DNA reads TGTGCCAGCAGTTTCGGCGGGAATTGGGTCGAGACCCAGTACTTC.

This chain uses TRBV11-1 with TRBJ2-5; 7 nucleotides match TRBD1. V was pared by 6 bases and J by 3 bases, with 10 bases of the junction left unmatched. Germline-derived CDR1 and CDR2 are SGHAT and FQDESV (reference sequence). This CDR3 is 15 amino acids long. CDR3 loop: CASSLHRDSEETQYF. The DNA for the CDR3 is TGTGCCAGCAGTTTACACCGGGACAGTGAAGAGACCCAGTACTTC.

This sequence joins TRBV5-1 and TRBJ2-3; the match to TRBD2 covers 8 bases. The CDR3 runs 16 residues. The J segment lost 0 bases and the V segment lost 4 bases, leaving 7 bases of the junction unmatched. Germline values: CDR1 SGHRS, CDR2 YFSETQ. The CDR3 region is CASSPSGGTSTDTQYF. The CDR3 nucleotides are TGCGCCAGCAGCCCCAGCGGGGGCACGAGCACAGATACGCAGTATTTT.

J is TRBJ2-7 and V is TRBV29-1; D is perhaps TRBD2 (7 bases). The germline V gene encodes CDR1 SQVTM and CDR2 ANQGSEA. The CDR3 has 16 residues. With 0 bases removed from V and 2 bases from J, the gap between germline ends came to 17 bases. CDR3 in DNA: TGCAGCGTTGAAGATCGGGGGGCCGGGAGAACCTACGAGCAGTACTTC. Amino acid sequence: CSVEDRGAGRTYEQYF.

This chain uses TRBV6-5 with TRBJ2-7; D may be TRBD1 (5 bases). The CDR3 is made up of 16 amino acids. Germline V gene sequence: CDR1 MNHEY, CDR2 SVGAGI. V lost 0 bases, J lost 0 bases, and 12 bases lay in between. Here the CDR3 reads CASSYSGATTSYEQYF. The CDR3 DNA reads TGTGCCAGCAGTTACTCAGGGGCCACCACCTCCTACGAGCAGTACTTC.

The CDR3 DNA reads TGTGCCAGCCGCGGGGGGGGCTTAGACAATGAGCAGTTCTTC. Protein: CASRGGGLDNEQFF. The rearrangement links TRBV6-6 to TRBJ2-1, with 9 bases identical to TRBD2. The CDR3 has 14 amino acids. The V and J ends lost 8 bases and 5 bases, in that order; junction bases with no gene match: 7. CDR1 is MNHNY, CDR2 SVGAGI, per germline (reference sequence).

The chain uses TRBV27 and TRBJ2-7; 12 positions match TRBD1. CDR3 size: 13 residues. Germline assignment: CDR1 MNHEY and CDR2 SMNVEV (reference sequence). The V and J ends lost 5 bases and 13 bases, in that order; junction bases with no gene match: 9. CDR3 in amino acids: CASSRGTGGASYF. The CDR3 DNA sequence: TGTGCCAGCAGTAGGGGGACAGGGGGCGCCTCCTACTTC.

The genes are TRBV27 and TRBJ1-5, with D tentatively TRBD1 (5 bases). CDR3 size: 16 residues. Germline V CDR1 and CDR2: MNHEY, SMNVEV (reference sequence). Trimming pared 1 base from V and 2 bases from J, leaving 12 bases between. CDR3 sequence reads: CASSLWGLVGNQPQHF. As DNA, the CDR3 is TGTGCCAGCAGTTTATGGGGCTTGGTTGGCAATCAGCCCCAGCATTTT.

CDR3 coding DNA: TGTGCCAGCAGTCCAAGGGGACTAGCGCCCAATGAGCAGTTCTTC. This gives the protein CASSPRGLAPNEQFF. The chain has TRBV27 and TRBJ2-1; 10 positions match TRBD2. This CDR3 comprises 15 residues. In germline, CDR1 is MNHEY, CDR2 SMNVEV (reference sequence). The V gene end was trimmed by 5 bases and the J gene end by 6 bases; junction bases not matched to a gene: 7.

The chain is built from TRBV4-2 and TRBJ1-1; D possibly corresponds to TRBD1 (6 bases). There are 16 residues in the CDR3. The germline V gene has CDR1 LGHNA and CDR2 YNFKEQ. V dropped 5 bases and J dropped 3 bases, with 19 bases sitting between them. CDR3 region: CASSSAGGTKHTEAFF. The DNA of the CDR3 is TGTGCCAGCAGCAGCGCGGGGGGCACCAAACACACTGAAGCTTTCTTT.